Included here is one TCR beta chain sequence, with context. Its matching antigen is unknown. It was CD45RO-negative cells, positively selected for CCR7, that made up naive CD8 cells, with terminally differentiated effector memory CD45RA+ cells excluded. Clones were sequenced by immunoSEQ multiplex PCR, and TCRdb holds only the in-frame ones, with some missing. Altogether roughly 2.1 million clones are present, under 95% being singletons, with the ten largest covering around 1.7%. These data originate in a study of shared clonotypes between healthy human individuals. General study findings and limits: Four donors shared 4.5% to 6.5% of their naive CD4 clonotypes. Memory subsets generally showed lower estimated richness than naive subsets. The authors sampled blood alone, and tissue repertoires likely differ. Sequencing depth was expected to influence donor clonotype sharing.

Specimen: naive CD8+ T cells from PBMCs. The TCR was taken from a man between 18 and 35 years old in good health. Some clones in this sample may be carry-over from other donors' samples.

CDR3 sequence reads: CASSFSPGQGLGDGYTF. The DNA for the CDR3 is TGCGCCAGCAGCTTTTCCCCGGGACAGGGGCTTGGGGATGGCTACACCTTC. The genes are TRBV5-1 and TRBJ1-2; 10 bases map to TRBD1. This CDR3 comprises 17 residues. V lost 2 bases and J lost 6; bases outside the gene matches: 13. Germline assignment: CDR1 SGHRS and CDR2 YFSETQ. The whole variable domain, filled in from reference TRBV5-1 and TRBJ1-2, reads KAGVTQTPRYLIKTRGQQVTLSCSPISGHRSVSWYQQTPGQGLQFLFEYFSETQRNKGNFPGRFSGRQFSNSRSEMNVSTLELGDSALYLCASSFSPGQGLGDGYTFGSGTRLTVV.